This is a list of T cell receptor beta chains from one sample in a study of blood T cell repertoires in COVID-19. The table came from immunoSEQ multiplex PCR; TCRdb's copy has only in-frame clones and leaves some out. This table has about 380,000 clones, 88% appearing once. The sequencing input was PBMCs or T cells enriched from blood (not recorded which). These receptors all stem from a woman aged 18-29 years who had recovered from COVID-19. Both conserved end residues are part of each CDR3. D genes are given only for firm matches. Size is omitted from some rows. Given values are once, few, many or a class for expanded clones.

J: TRBJ1-6
size: -
D: TRBD1
V: TRBV9
DNA: TGTGCCAGCAGCGCGGGACAGGGTGTTTCACCCCTCCACTTT
CDR3: CASSAGQGVSPLHF

J: TRBJ2-3
size: -
D: TRBD2
V: TRBV7-8
DNA: TGTGCCAGCAGCTCCGGACTAGCGGGGCTTGCCACAGATACGCAGTATTTT
CDR3: CASSSGLAGLATDTQYF

J: TRBJ2-5
size: -
D: -
V: TRBV9
DNA: TGTGCCAGCAGCGTAGGGGGCACGCAAGGGACCCAGTACTTC
CDR3: CASSVGGTQGTQYF

J: TRBJ2-2
size: -
D: -
V: TRBV9
DNA: TGTGCCAGCAGCGTAGGTATTTTCGCGAACACCGGGGAGCTGTTTTTT
CDR3: CASSVGIFANTGELFF

J: TRBJ2-3
size: -
D: TRBD1
V: TRBV6-5
DNA: TGTGCCAGCAGGCCAAGGGGGCTTGGAGATACGCAGTATTTT
CDR3: CASRPRGLGDTQYF

J: TRBJ1-6
size: -
D: -
V: TRBV5-4
DNA: TGTGCCAGCACCCACCTGGGTTCGGGGAAGGGTAATTCACCCCTCCACTTT
CDR3: CASTHLGSGKGNSPLHF

J: TRBJ2-5
size: -
D: TRBD1
V: TRBV19
DNA: TGTGCCAGTAGTACAGGGGGAGAGACCCAGTACTTC
CDR3: CASSTGGETQYF

J: TRBJ1-2
size: -
D: -
V: TRBV6-5
DNA: TGTGCCAGCAGTTACGGTGACAGCCCGTATGGCTACACCTTC
CDR3: CASSYGDSPYGYTF

J: TRBJ2-7
size: -
D: TRBD2
V: TRBV10-3
DNA: TGTGCCATCGGACTAGCGGCCGAGCAGTACTTC
CDR3: CAIGLAAEQYF

J: TRBJ1-5
size: -
D: -
V: TRBV6-5
DNA: TGTGCCAGCAGGCAGGGTAATCAGCCCCAGCATTTT
CDR3: CASRQGNQPQHF

J: TRBJ2-3
size: -
D: -
V: TRBV7-8
DNA: TGTGCCAGCAGCTTCAACCATCAGATCCAGGGCGGGGCGATCACAGATACGCAGTATTTT
CDR3: CASSFNHQIQGGAITDTQYF

J: TRBJ2-3
size: -
D: TRBD2
V: TRBV7-2
DNA: TGTGCCAGCAGCTTAGAGCGGGGGCGGTATACGCAGTATTTT
CDR3: CASSLERGRYTQYF

J: TRBJ1-1
size: -
D: -
V: TRBV9
DNA: TGTGCCAGCAGCGGGGGAGGGGGATTATTATCAAACACTGAAGCTTTCTTT
CDR3: CASSGGGGLLSNTEAFF

J: TRBJ1-1
size: -
D: -
V: TRBV3-1/TRBV3-2
DNA: TGTGCCAGCAGTCGTAGACAGGACTCTGAAGCTTTCTTT
CDR3: CASSRRQDSEAFF

J: TRBJ2-6
size: -
D: -
V: TRBV6-1
DNA: TGTGCCAGCACTGACCGACTCGTGCGCCTCTCTGGGGCCAACGTCCTGACTTTC
CDR3: CASTDRLVRLSGANVLTF

J: TRBJ1-2
size: -
D: -
V: TRBV28
DNA: TGTGCCAGCAGTTTAATCCTTTCCTATGGCTACACCTTC
CDR3: CASSLILSYGYTF

J: TRBJ2-5
size: -
D: -
V: TRBV21-1
DNA: TGTGCCAGCAGCAAACGGGTCCTCAGGGGCCCTGCTTCAGAGACCCAGTACTTC
CDR3: CASSKRVLRGPASETQYF

J: TRBJ2-3
size: -
D: TRBD1
V: TRBV19
DNA: TGTGCCAGTAGGCCAGGACAGGGATACACAGATACGCAGTATTTT
CDR3: CASRPGQGYTDTQYF

J: TRBJ2-1
size: -
D: TRBD1
V: TRBV19
DNA: TGTGCCAGTAGTTTCACAGGGGGCCTTGAGCAGTTCTTC
CDR3: CASSFTGGLEQFF

J: TRBJ2-3
size: -
D: -
V: TRBV9
DNA: TGTGCCAGCAGCCTAAGGGGGGGTAGCACAGATACGCAGTATTTT
CDR3: CASSLRGGSTDTQYF

J: TRBJ2-2
size: few
D: TRBD1
V: TRBV29-1
DNA: TGCAGCGTTCACCGGGACAGGGGAATCGCCGGGGAGCTGTTTTTT
CDR3: CSVHRDRGIAGELFF

J: TRBJ2-3
size: -
D: TRBD2
V: TRBV25-1
DNA: TGTGCCAGCAGTGCCGGACTAGCGGGGGTTAGCACAGATACGCAGTATTTT
CDR3: CASSAGLAGVSTDTQYF

J: TRBJ2-7
size: -
D: TRBD2
V: TRBV4-3
DNA: TGCGCCAGCAGCCAGACCAGCGGGGGGGGACAAACCTACGAGCAGTACTTC
CDR3: CASSQTSGGGQTYEQYF

J: TRBJ1-1
size: -
D: TRBD1
V: TRBV5-1
DNA: TGCGCCAGCAGCTATGACAGGGCTCTAGCTGAAGCTTTCTTT
CDR3: CASSYDRALAEAFF

J: TRBJ2-1
size: -
D: TRBD2
V: TRBV3-1/TRBV3-2
DNA: TGTGCCAGCAGCCCAACTAGCGGGGGGCCTGGGGAGCAGTTCTTC
CDR3: CASSPTSGGPGEQFF

J: TRBJ1-1
size: -
D: TRBD1
V: TRBV14
DNA: TGTGCCAGCAGCCAAGAACTCTCAGGGGGGAACTCTGAAGCTTTCTTT
CDR3: CASSQELSGGNSEAFF

J: TRBJ2-3
size: -
D: -
V: TRBV5-4
DNA: TGTGCCAGCAGACTAGATCCCACAGAGGACCCAGATACGCAGTATTTT
CDR3: CASRLDPTEDPDTQYF

J: TRBJ2-7
size: -
D: TRBD2
V: TRBV2
DNA: TGTGCCAGCAGCCCCAGGACTAGCGGTACCTACGAGCAGTACTTC
CDR3: CASSPRTSGTYEQYF

J: TRBJ1-1
size: -
D: -
V: TRBV10-1
DNA: TGCGCCAGCAGCCCCGGGGTAAACACTGAAGCTTTCTTT
CDR3: CASSPGVNTEAFF

J: TRBJ2-7
size: once
D: TRBD1
V: TRBV11-2
DNA: TGTGCCAGCAGCAGACTCCGGGACAGTTCCTACGAGCAGTACTTC
CDR3: CASSRLRDSSYEQYF

J: TRBJ1-5
size: -
D: -
V: TRBV28
DNA: TGTGCCAGCTCTCGTCGCAATCAGCCCCAGCATTTT
CDR3: CASSRRNQPQHF

J: TRBJ2-3
size: -
D: -
V: TRBV5-1
DNA: TGCGCCAGCAGCTTGACCAGGGCAGATACGCAGTATTTT
CDR3: CASSLTRADTQYF

J: TRBJ2-2
size: -
D: -
V: TRBV5-4
DNA: TGTGCCAGCAGCCAGTATTCCGGGGAGCTGTTTTTT
CDR3: CASSQYSGELFF

J: TRBJ1-6
size: -
D: TRBD1
V: TRBV7-9
DNA: TGTGCCAGCAGCTTCGGACAGGGGGTCTCACCCCTCCACTTT
CDR3: CASSFGQGVSPLHF

J: TRBJ2-7
size: -
D: TRBD1
V: TRBV12-5
DNA: TGTGCTAGTGGTCCCACCACAGGGGCGGGCTACGAGCAGTACTTC
CDR3: CASGPTTGAGYEQYF

J: TRBJ2-1
size: few
D: -
V: TRBV11-2
DNA: TGTGCCAGCAGCTTAGATCGGGCGGGATACAATGAGCAGTTCTTC
CDR3: CASSLDRAGYNEQFF

J: TRBJ2-3
size: few
D: -
V: TRBV13
DNA: TGTGCCAGCAGCAGGGGGGGGACACCGCAGGGAGATACGCAGTATTTT
CDR3: CASSRGGTPQGDTQYF

J: TRBJ2-5
size: once
D: TRBD2
V: TRBV3-1/TRBV3-2
DNA: TGTGCCAGCAGCCAAGATCCGTTCAGCGGGGGGCCGGGAGAGACCCAGTACTTC
CDR3: CASSQDPFSGGPGETQYF

J: TRBJ2-2
size: -
D: -
V: TRBV9
DNA: TGTGCCAGCAGCGTCTTTTCCACCGGGGAGCTGTTTTTT
CDR3: CASSVFSTGELFF

J: TRBJ2-7
size: -
D: -
V: TRBV19
DNA: TGTGCCAGTAGTCCGCCGACAGTTCTAGGGTCGGTCGAGCAGTACTTC
CDR3: CASSPPTVLGSVEQYF

J: TRBJ2-7
size: -
D: -
V: TRBV25-1
DNA: TGTGCCAGCAGTGCTTCGTACGAGCAGTACTTC
CDR3: CASSASYEQYF

J: TRBJ2-5
size: once
D: -
V: TRBV27
DNA: TGTGCCAGCGACAAGGGGCCCCCAGCCCAGTACTTC
CDR3: CASDKGPPAQYF

J: TRBJ1-1
size: -
D: -
V: TRBV7-2
DNA: TGTGCCAGCAGCTTAGTGGGGGGGCTGGGTATGAACACTGAAGCTTTCTTT
CDR3: CASSLVGGLGMNTEAFF

J: TRBJ2-7
size: once
D: -
V: TRBV5-6
DNA: TGTGCCAGCAGCTTGGAGAGGACACTTGCCGGCGAGCAGTACTTC
CDR3: CASSLERTLAGEQYF

J: TRBJ1-2
size: -
D: TRBD1
V: TRBV18
DNA: TGTGCCAGCTCACCAGACAGGGACTATGGCTACACCTTC
CDR3: CASSPDRDYGYTF

J: TRBJ1-5
size: -
D: -
V: TRBV30
DNA: TGTGCCTGGAGTATGCCTAAGGGAGTCAATCAGCCCCAGCATTTT
CDR3: CAWSMPKGVNQPQHF

J: TRBJ2-7
size: -
D: -
V: TRBV9
DNA: TGTGCCAGCAGCGTAGATCCGTTCTACGAGCAGTACTTC
CDR3: CASSVDPFYEQYF

J: TRBJ2-1
size: once
D: TRBD1
V: TRBV29-1
DNA: TGCAGCGGCCGGGACAGGGTATGGAATGAGCAGTTCTTC
CDR3: CSGRDRVWNEQFF

J: TRBJ2-1
size: -
D: TRBD2
V: TRBV28
DNA: TGTGCCAGCAGAAAGCGGGGGGCGGGTTACAATGAGCAGTTCTTC
CDR3: CASRKRGAGYNEQFF

J: TRBJ2-1
size: -
D: TRBD2
V: TRBV28
DNA: TGTGCCAGCAGTCTCGGGTTAGCGGGGGAAAGCTCCTACAATGAGCAGTTCTTC
CDR3: CASSLGLAGESSYNEQFF

J: TRBJ1-2
size: once
D: TRBD1
V: TRBV5-4
DNA: TGTGCCAGCAACAGGGACAGCTATGGCTACACCTTC
CDR3: CASNRDSYGYTF